This entry concerns a single T cell receptor (beta chain). The data derive from a study of blood T cell repertoires in COVID-19. The overall study: The United States, Italy and Spain were the sources of the acute and convalescent COVID-19 samples.

Profiling relied on immunoSEQ multiplex PCR, and the TCRdb table lists in-frame clones only, not all of them. The sample contains some 260,000 clones, approximately 88% of which appear only once. With 10 bases clipped from V and 4 bases from J, the junction kept 11 bases outside the gene matches. CDR3 length: 15 amino acids. Germline values: CDR1 SNHLY, CDR2 FYNNEI. The sample taken for sequencing was peripheral blood. The sequence derives from a woman aged 25-40 years with acute or convalescent COVID-19. V usage is TRBV2 and J usage is TRBJ2-1, with 9 bases fitting TRBD1. CDR3 in amino acids: CATREQGAVYNEQFF. CDR3 nucleotide sequence: TGTGCCACAAGGGAACAGGGGGCGGTTTACAATGAGCAGTTCTTC.